This TCR beta chain derives from a study of blood T cell repertoires in COVID-19. Study background: Spain, Italy and the United States supplied samples that represented acute and convalescent COVID-19. Nucleic acid was either cDNA or gDNA, and it came from T cells, B-cell-depleted T cells, or PBMCs.

Authors' data handling: Nucleated cell number was recorded as an estimate derived from reference gene primer amplification. The repertoire was sequenced with immunoSEQ multiplex PCR; TCRdb's copy has only in-frame clones and lacks some. V, J and clone size derive from that table, while D and trimming were established from the DNA sequence. The sample includes 200,000 to 300,000 clones, over 75% of them seen just once. The V gene's germline CDR1 is MGHDK and CDR2 SYGVNS. V lost 3 bases, J lost 7 bases, and 10 bases lay in between. This CDR3 is 14 amino acids long. This TCR was sampled from a human donor in a cohort sampled during active COVID-19. V usage is TRBV25-1 and J usage is TRBJ1-6; D might be TRBD1 (6 bases). What was sequenced was peripheral blood. The DNA for the CDR3 is TGTGCCAGCAGTGAGAGCGGACAGAATTCACCCCTCCACTTT. Protein: CASSESGQNSPLHF.